One T cell receptor beta chain is described in this entry. This sample was taken from a study of control samples from healthy donors and cancer patients. Some clones are missing from TCRdb's copy, which holds only in-frame ones; the method was immunoSEQ multiplex PCR. The sample lists 70,000 to 100,000 clones; roughly nine tenths were seen once. The CDR3 length is 12 residues. V was clipped by 5 bases and J by 8 bases, with 10 bases between them. Germline CDR1 and CDR2: KGHDR and SFDVKD. This sequence joins TRBV24-1 and TRBJ2-3; D not certain. This clonotype originated in a man aged 45 to 65 in good health. Sequenced sample: blood. The CDR3, as DNA: TGTGCCACCAGTGTTACCATGGGTACGCAGTATTTT. It translates to CATSVTMGTQYF.